The 10 T cell receptor beta chains below all came from one sample that was sequenced in a study of blood T cell repertoires in COVID-19. Sequenced by immunoSEQ multiplex PCR; TCRdb stores in-frame clones only, minus some. The repertoire holds a few hundred thousand clones, with approximately 90% as singletons. The sample taken for sequencing was PBMCs or T cells enriched from blood (not recorded which). The receptors stem from a man aged 18 to 29 with acute COVID-19.

This clone was recorded only once. This rearrangement joins TRBV9 to TRBJ1-5; maybe TRBD1 (6 bases). Between the trimmed V and J ends, which lost 3 bases and 5 bases, there was a span of 18 bases. Germline V gene data show CDR1 as SGDLS and CDR2 as YYNGEE. The CDR3 length is 16 residues. CDR3 in DNA: TGTGCCAGCAGCGAGCAGTGTAGGGGGGGATATCAGCCCCAGCATTTT. It translates to CASSEQCRGGYQPQHF.

J is TRBJ2-2 and V is TRBV9, with a weak D call TRBD2 (6 bases). The germline CDR1 and CDR2 sequences are SGDLS and YYNGEE. This CDR3 has 16 residues. V lost 0 bases to trimming and J lost 2 bases, with 11 bases between them. The DNA of the CDR3 is TGTGCCAGCAGCGTAGCATTCGGGGGAAACACCGGGGAGCTGTTTTTT. It codes for CASSVAFGGNTGELFF.

This clone was detected once. CDR3 DNA sequence: TGTGCCAGCAGTACCACAGCTTACGAGCAGTACTTC. Residues: CASSTTAYEQYF. The genes are TRBV12-3 or TRBV12-4 and TRBJ2-7; D call uncertain. This CDR3 is built from 12 residues. V gave up 5 bases and J gave up 4 bases, with 9 bases separating them.

The chain is built from TRBV30 and TRBJ2-5; the D is unclear. CDR3 length: 13 amino acids. V lost 0 bases and J 2 bases, leaving 7 bases between the germline ends. Germline loops: CDR1 GTSNPN, CDR2 SVGIG (reference sequence). CDR3 loop: CAWSVSPQETQYF. The CDR3, as DNA: TGTGCCTGGAGTGTAAGCCCACAAGAGACCCAGTACTTC.

This clone was seen only once. The genes are TRBV2 and TRBJ2-7; TRBD2 is a possible D gene (5 bases). This CDR3 region has 15 residues. Germline V lookup: CDR1 SNHLY, CDR2 FYNNEI. V gave up 2 bases and J gave up 0 bases, with 11 bases separating them. Here the CDR3 reads CASSEISGTSYEQYF. The CDR3 DNA follows: TGTGCCAGCAGTGAAATCAGCGGTACCTCCTACGAGCAGTACTTC.

This clone was seen only once. J is TRBJ2-7 and V is TRBV6-5, with 8 bases fitting TRBD2. The CDR3 runs to 14 residues. The germline V gene has CDR1 MNHEY and CDR2 SVGAGI. V was clipped by 0 bases and J by 7 bases; unmatched bases: 5. The CDR3 nucleotides are TGTGCCAGCAGTTACTCGGAGCGGGAGTATGAGCAGTACTTC. It encodes CASSYSEREYEQYF.

V is TRBV19 and J is TRBJ1-2; unclear D gene. Germline V gives CDR1 LNHDA, CDR2 SQIVND (reference sequence). The V end lost 0 bases, the J end lost 5 bases, and 10 bases lay between the germline ends. There are 14 residues in the CDR3. Here the CDR3 reads CASSIETRPYGYTF. The CDR3 DNA reads TGTGCCAGTAGTATAGAGACCAGGCCGTATGGCTACACCTTC.

The gene calls are TRBV30 and TRBJ1-4, with D unresolved. The CDR3 has 13 amino acids. Germline assignment: CDR1 GTSNPN and CDR2 SVGIG (reference sequence). The V end was cut by 3 bases, the J end by 3 bases, with 8 bases between. The CDR3 DNA is TGTGCCTGGAGGGCCCGGGCTAATGAAAAACTGTTTTTT. Amino acids: CAWRARANEKLFF.

The chain carries TRBV5-1 and TRBJ2-1; 8 bases match TRBD2. Germline V gene data show CDR1 as SGHRS and CDR2 as YFSETQ. CDR3 length equals 15 residues. V lost 0 bases, J lost 2 bases, and 1 base stayed unmatched. CDR3 bases: TGCGCCAGCAGCTTGGATAGCGGGGCCTACAATGAGCAGTTCTTC. This encodes CASSLDSGAYNEQFF.

The chain has TRBV7-8 and TRBJ1-2; 7 positions match TRBD1. This CDR3 has 15 amino acids. Germline V gene data show CDR1 as SGHVS and CDR2 as FQNEAQ. With V trimmed by 1 base and J by 3 bases, 5 bases remained unmatched. The CDR3 region is CASSLGNRGDYGYTF. CDR3 bases: TGTGCCAGCAGCTTAGGGAACAGGGGCGACTATGGCTACACCTTC.